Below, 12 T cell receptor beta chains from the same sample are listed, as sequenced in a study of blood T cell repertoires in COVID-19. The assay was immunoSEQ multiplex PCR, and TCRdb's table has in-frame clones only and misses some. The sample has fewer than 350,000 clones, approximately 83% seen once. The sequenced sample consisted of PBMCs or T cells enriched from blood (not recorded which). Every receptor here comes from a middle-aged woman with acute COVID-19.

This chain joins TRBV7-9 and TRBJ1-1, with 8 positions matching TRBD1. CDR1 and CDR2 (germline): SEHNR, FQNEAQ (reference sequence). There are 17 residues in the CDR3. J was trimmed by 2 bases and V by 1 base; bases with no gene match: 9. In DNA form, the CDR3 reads TGTGCCAGCAGCTTAGGGCAGGGGGCTTATGAAAACACTGAAGCTTTCTTT. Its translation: CASSLGQGAYENTEAFF.

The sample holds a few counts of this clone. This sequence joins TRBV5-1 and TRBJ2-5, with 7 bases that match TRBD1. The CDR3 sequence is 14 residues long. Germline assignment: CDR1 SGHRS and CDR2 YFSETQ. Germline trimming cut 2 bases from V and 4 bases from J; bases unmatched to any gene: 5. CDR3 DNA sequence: TGCGCCAGCAGCTTTGCAGGGGGTCGAGAGACCCAGTACTTC. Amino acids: CASSFAGGRETQYF.

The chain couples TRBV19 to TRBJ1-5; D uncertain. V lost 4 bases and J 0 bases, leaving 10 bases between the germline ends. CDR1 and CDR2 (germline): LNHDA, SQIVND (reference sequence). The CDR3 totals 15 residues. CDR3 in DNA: TGTGCCAGTAGTAACTCACCTATTAGCAATCAGCCCCAGCATTTT. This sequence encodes CASSNSPISNQPQHF.

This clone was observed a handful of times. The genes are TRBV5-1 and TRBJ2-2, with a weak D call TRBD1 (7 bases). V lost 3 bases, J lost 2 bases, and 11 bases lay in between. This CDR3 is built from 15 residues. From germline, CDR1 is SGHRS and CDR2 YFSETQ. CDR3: CASSWRDSNTGELFF. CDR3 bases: TGCGCCAGCAGCTGGCGGGACAGTAACACCGGGGAGCTGTTTTTT.

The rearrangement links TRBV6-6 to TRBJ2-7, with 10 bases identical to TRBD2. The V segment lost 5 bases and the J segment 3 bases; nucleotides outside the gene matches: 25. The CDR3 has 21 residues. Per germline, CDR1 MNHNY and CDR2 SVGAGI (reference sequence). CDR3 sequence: CASSLGAGGRASGSGGYEQYF. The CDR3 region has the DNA TGTGCCAGCAGTCTCGGGGCAGGGGGCCGCGCTAGCGGGAGCGGGGGCTACGAGCAGTACTTC.

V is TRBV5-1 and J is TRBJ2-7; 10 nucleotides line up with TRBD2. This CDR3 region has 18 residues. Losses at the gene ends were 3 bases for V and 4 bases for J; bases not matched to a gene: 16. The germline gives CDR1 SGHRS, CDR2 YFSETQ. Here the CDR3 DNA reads TGCGCCAGCAGCTGGACCGAAACGCTAGCGGGAGTGTTTTACGAGCAGTACTTC. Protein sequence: CASSWTETLAGVFYEQYF. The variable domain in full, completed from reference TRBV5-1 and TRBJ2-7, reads KAGVTQTPRYLIKTRGQQVTLSCSPISGHRSVSWYQQTPGQGLQFLFEYFSETQRNKGNFPGRFSGRQFSNSRSEMNVSTLELGDSALYLCASSWTETLAGVFYEQYFGPGTRLTVT.

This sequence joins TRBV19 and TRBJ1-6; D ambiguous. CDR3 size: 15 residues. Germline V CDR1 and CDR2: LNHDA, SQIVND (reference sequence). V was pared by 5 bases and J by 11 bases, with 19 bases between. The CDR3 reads CASSSHIGPGTPLHF. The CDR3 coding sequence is TGTGCCAGTAGTTCACACATTGGGCCGGGGACACCCCTCCACTTT.

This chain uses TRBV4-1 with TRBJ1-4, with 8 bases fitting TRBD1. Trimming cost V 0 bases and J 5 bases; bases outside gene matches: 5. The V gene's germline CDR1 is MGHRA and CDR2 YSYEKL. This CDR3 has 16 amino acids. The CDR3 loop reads CASSQEGTGGNEKLFF. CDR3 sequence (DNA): TGCGCCAGCAGCCAAGAGGGGACAGGAGGAAATGAAAAACTGTTTTTT.

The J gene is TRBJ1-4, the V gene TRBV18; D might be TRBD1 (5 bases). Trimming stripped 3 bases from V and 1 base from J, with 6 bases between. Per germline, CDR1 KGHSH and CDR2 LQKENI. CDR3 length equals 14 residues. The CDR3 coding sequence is TGTGCCAGCTCACCCAGGGTAACTAATGAAAAACTGTTTTTT. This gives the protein CASSPRVTNEKLFF.

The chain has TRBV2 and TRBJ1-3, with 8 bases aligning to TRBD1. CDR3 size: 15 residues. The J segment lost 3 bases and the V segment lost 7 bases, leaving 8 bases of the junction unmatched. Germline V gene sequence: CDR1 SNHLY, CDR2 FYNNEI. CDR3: CASTEGQGGGNTIYF. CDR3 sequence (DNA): TGTGCCAGCACGGAAGGACAGGGTGGTGGAAACACCATATATTTT.

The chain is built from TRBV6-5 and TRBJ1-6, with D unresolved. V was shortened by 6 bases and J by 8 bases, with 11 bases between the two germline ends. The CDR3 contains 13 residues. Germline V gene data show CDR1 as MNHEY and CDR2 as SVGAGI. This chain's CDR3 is CASRNNQDSPLHF. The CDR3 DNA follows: TGTGCCAGCAGGAACAATCAGGATTCACCCCTCCACTTT.

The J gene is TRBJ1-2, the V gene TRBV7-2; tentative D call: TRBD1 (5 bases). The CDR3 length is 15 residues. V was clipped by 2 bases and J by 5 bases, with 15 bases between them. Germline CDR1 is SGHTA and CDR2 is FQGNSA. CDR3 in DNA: TGTGCCAGCAGCTTATCCCGACAGACATCGTATGGCTACACCTTC. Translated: CASSLSRQTSYGYTF.